In this sample, the clone carrying this TCR beta chain turned up a few times. Its specificity is not known. The data stem from a study of post-analysis software for immune sequencing data. Study findings and constraints: For normalized Chao1 diversity, multiple sclerosis patients scored significantly lower than controls did. With TRBV5-6, TRBV5-1 and TRBV20-1 included, about five TRBV segments were more frequent in patients than in controls.

CDR3 length: 13 amino acids. CDR1 and CDR2 (germline): ENHRY, SYGVKD. Researchers reported that TCR beta cDNA libraries carried unique molecular identifiers. There were roughly 0.9 to 10 million T cells, and approximately 500,000 cDNA molecules came from them. TCRdb called the PCR reads again in MiXCR, with one record for every CDR3 protein. The sample contains about 560,000 distinct CDR3 sequences, around 40% of which appear only once. This TCR derives from a girl aged 5-17 years with multiple sclerosis. The V gene is TRBV10-3, the J gene TRBJ2-3; no clear D gene. The J call may be mistaken, given a closer DNA end match to TRBJ1-5. The sequencing sample was made of blood. CDR3 amino acids: CAISEGVGQPQHF. In DNA, the CDR3 is TGTGCCATCAGTGAGGGGGTAGGACAGCCCCAGCATTTT.